This TCR beta chain was found in a study of blood T cell repertoires in COVID-19. Clones were read by immunoSEQ multiplex PCR, and TCRdb kept only the in-frame ones, dropping some. The sample holds 200,000 to 250,000 clones, about nine tenths seen once. This CDR3 is built from 15 residues. Germline loops: CDR1 SGHRS, CDR2 YFSETQ. Trimming cost V 4 bases and J 3 bases; bases outside gene matches: 5. Sequenced sample: peripheral blood. This chain links TRBV5-1 with TRBJ1-5, with 9 nucleotides matching TRBD1. The sequence was obtained from a man aged 25 to 40 with COVID-19, enrolled during active disease. The CDR3 here is CASSATGGFNQPQHF. Written as DNA, the CDR3 is TGCGCCAGCAGCGCGACAGGGGGGTTCAATCAGCCCCAGCATTTT. Drawing the rest from reference TRBV5-1 and TRBJ1-5, the complete variable domain is KAGVTQTPRYLIKTRGQQVTLSCSPISGHRSVSWYQQTPGQGLQFLFEYFSETQRNKGNFPGRFSGRQFSNSRSEMNVSTLELGDSALYLCASSATGGFNQPQHFGDGTRLSIL.